The source of this TCR beta chain is a study of cytomegalovirus exposure and HLA in healthy donors. In regard to this clone: Antigen specificity is unknown.

Libraries were prepared by immunoSEQ multiplex PCR; TCRdb keeps only in-frame clonotypes and omits some of them. The sample shows roughly 150,000 clones, over 80% of them seen only once. Between the trimmed V and J ends, which lost 6 bases and 1 base, there was a span of 18 bases. In germline, CDR1 is MGHRA, CDR2 YSYEKL. The CDR3 has 16 amino acids. Study-wide points: Three chains linked to CMV were shown in vitro to be specific for CMV antigens.

Sequencing input: PBMCs. The chain couples TRBV4-1 to TRBJ1-1; D gene uncertain. The clonotype was recovered from a man younger than 45 in good health and CMV-seropositive. The CDR3 sequence is CASRSQGGWRNTEAFF. The CDR3 region has the DNA TGCGCCAGCAGGAGCCAAGGTGGTTGGAGGAACACTGAAGCTTTCTTT.